These 23 T cell receptor beta chains originate from one sample sequenced in a study of radiation and T cells in renal cell carcinoma. Sequenced by immunoSEQ multiplex PCR; TCRdb stores in-frame clones only, minus some. This sample has roughly 130,000 clones, with 88% found just once. The time point is: blood 2 weeks post-SBRT. The treatment denotes: 15 Gy SBRT to primary tumor, nephrectomy 4 weeks later. The sequencing here drew on blood, taken from a patient whose treatment included radiotherapy and nephrectomy. The source is a woman between 65 and 79 years old with renal cell carcinoma.

The chain couples TRBV2 to TRBJ1-6; 9 positions agree with TRBD1. The CDR3 spans 15 residues. Trimming cost V 6 bases and J 5 bases; bases outside gene matches: 5. Germline-derived CDR1 and CDR2 are SNHLY and FYNNEI. The CDR3 reads CASSHGQGNNSPLHF. Here the CDR3 DNA reads TGTGCCAGCAGCCATGGACAGGGGAATAATTCACCCCTCCACTTT.

The table lists this clone with a count of one. The V call is TRBV6-1, the J call TRBJ2-3; a possible D gene is TRBD1 (5 bases). V dropped 0 bases and J dropped 2 bases, with 15 bases sitting between them. The CDR3 has 17 amino acids. Germline V lookup: CDR1 MNHNS, CDR2 SASEGT. In DNA form, the CDR3 reads TGTGCCAGCAGTGAAGCGGTAGGGCAGGGCATCACAGATACGCAGTATTTT. This gives the protein CASSEAVGQGITDTQYF.

The chain joins TRBV9 to TRBJ2-3, with 10 bases identical to TRBD2. The CDR3 runs 16 residues. Germline lookup yields CDR1 SGDLS and CDR2 YYNGEE. With 4 bases clipped from V and 2 bases from J, the junction kept 7 bases outside the gene matches. The CDR3 reads CASSPRSGGATDTQYF. CDR3 sequence (DNA): TGTGCCAGCAGCCCCAGAAGCGGGGGGGCCACAGATACGCAGTATTTT.

CDR3 protein: CASSLRSTPYEQYF. The CDR3 DNA is TGCGCCAGCAGCCTCCGGAGTACCCCCTACGAGCAGTACTTC. The chain carries TRBV5-1 and TRBJ2-7; D is unclear. The germline CDR1 and CDR2 sequences are SGHRS and YFSETQ. This CDR3 has 14 residues. The V gene lost 4 bases and the J gene lost 2 bases, with 13 bases spanning the gap.

This clone was counted only a few times. The chain uses TRBV5-3 and TRBJ2-7; no reliable D call. TRBV5-3 is an ORF, and what it does is uncertain. CDR3 length: 10 amino acids. Trimming removed 5 bases at V and 5 bases at J, with 5 bases between. The DNA of the CDR3 is TGTGCCAGAAGTCATGACGAGCAGTACTTC. Encoded protein: CARSHDEQYF.

The chain recombines TRBV4-3 with TRBJ2-3; TRBD1 aligns across 9 bases. The CDR3 is 15 residues long. V lost 5 bases and J lost 3; bases outside the gene matches: 6. In germline, CDR1 is LGHNA, CDR2 YSLEER. The CDR3 loop reads CASSSGTGSTDTQYF. CDR3 bases: TGCGCCAGCAGCTCCGGGACAGGGTCTACAGATACGCAGTATTTT.

This clone was counted a single time. The chain has TRBV7-2 and TRBJ1-2, with D possibly matching TRBD1 (6 bases). The germline V and J ends were trimmed by 5 bases and 4 bases, with 11 bases remaining between them. Germline CDR1 and CDR2: SGHTA and FQGNSA. This CDR3 contains 13 residues. The CDR3, as DNA: TGTGCCAGCAGCCCCACAGGGACCTATGGCTACACCTTC. As protein: CASSPTGTYGYTF.

This clone has only one observation. This chain links TRBV6-4 with TRBJ2-3; 7 bases align to TRBD2. Per germline, CDR1 MRHNA and CDR2 SNTAGT. The CDR3 has 16 residues. Losses at the gene ends were 5 bases for V and 0 bases for J; bases not matched to a gene: 8. For the CDR3, the DNA is TGTGCCAGCAGTATCACTTCTAGCGGTAGCACAGATACGCAGTATTTT. It encodes CASSITSSGSTDTQYF.

The V call is TRBV10-3, the J call TRBJ2-3, with TRBD2 identical over 12 bases. Germline V lookup: CDR1 ENHRY, CDR2 SYGVKD. V was pared by 2 bases and J by 4 bases, with 7 bases of the junction left unmatched. This CDR3 comprises 17 residues. CDR3 sequence: CAISEALLAGGPDTQYF. DNA of the CDR3: TGTGCCATCAGTGAGGCGCTACTAGCGGGGGGTCCAGATACGCAGTATTTT.

V gene TRBV5-1 combines with J gene TRBJ1-5, with 11 bases matching TRBD1. V was pared by 4 bases and J by 6 bases, with 3 bases of the junction left unmatched. Germline V gives CDR1 SGHRS, CDR2 YFSETQ. This CDR3 is 14 amino acids long. The CDR3 is CASSLGQGGQPQHF. The CDR3 DNA reads as TGCGCCAGCAGCCTGGGACAGGGGGGTCAGCCCCAGCATTTT.

J is TRBJ2-1 and V is TRBV7-2, with D tentatively TRBD1 (6 bases). This CDR3 is built from 17 residues. Trimming removed 6 bases at V and 6 bases at J, with 24 bases between. CDR1 and CDR2 from the germline V gene are SGHTA and FQGNSA. CDR3 sequence: CASRRDPGHPLGNEQFF. In DNA, the CDR3 is TGTGCCAGCAGAAGGGACCCGGGACACCCCCTGGGCAATGAGCAGTTCTTC. Based on the CDR3 plus reference TRBV7-2 and TRBJ2-1, the full variable domain is GAGVSQSPSNKVTEKGKDVELRCDPISGHTALYWYRQSLGQGLEFLIYFQGNSAPDKSGLPSDRFSAERTGGSVSTLTIQRTQQEDSAVYLCASRRDPGHPLGNEQFFGPGTRLTVL.

The V call is TRBV7-2, the J call TRBJ2-7, with D possibly called TRBD1 or TRBD2 (5 bases each). This CDR3 comprises 16 residues. V lost 5 bases to trimming and J lost 2 bases, with 19 bases between them. Germline V CDR1 and CDR2: SGHTA, FQGNSA. In DNA, the CDR3 is TGTGCCAGCAGCACCTCCGGGACCCCCAGGACCTACGAGCAGTACTTC. Residues: CASSTSGTPRTYEQYF.

The chain is built from TRBV6-1 and TRBJ2-3; no clear D. The germline V gene has CDR1 MNHNS and CDR2 SASEGT. Trimming removed 3 bases from V and 3 bases from J, with 7 bases in between. The length of the CDR3 is 13 residues. The CDR3 is CASSEVRTDTQYF. CDR3 in DNA: TGTGCCAGCAGTGAGGTGAGAACAGATACGCAGTATTTT.

The chain joins TRBV6-5 to TRBJ2-2; D gene unclear. V was shortened by 2 bases and J by 6 bases, with 4 bases between the two germline ends. Germline values: CDR1 MNHEY, CDR2 SVGAGI. CDR3 length equals 12 residues. The CDR3 region has the DNA TGTGCCAGCAGTTACCGCCCCGGGGAGCTGTTTTTT. Protein product: CASSYRPGELFF.

V usage is TRBV5-4 and J usage is TRBJ1-2; a weak D match, TRBD1 (5 bases). Per the germline V gene, CDR1 is SGHNT and CDR2 is YYREEE (reference sequence). V lost 0 bases and J 8 bases, leaving 14 bases between the germline ends. This CDR3 has 14 residues. In DNA, the CDR3 is TGTGCCAGCAGCTTGGGTCAGGGAAGTAGGGGCTACACCTTC. As protein: CASSLGQGSRGYTF.

A few counts support this clone. The J gene is TRBJ1-5, the V gene TRBV12-5; 7 nucleotides agree with TRBD1. Per germline, CDR1 LGHNT and CDR2 FRNRAP. V was pared by 3 bases and J by 8 bases, with 10 bases of the junction left unmatched. There are 15 residues in the CDR3. CDR3 in amino acids: CASGFPSGTAKPQHF. CDR3 coding DNA: TGTGCTAGTGGTTTTCCCTCCGGGACAGCAAAGCCCCAGCATTTT. Supplemented by reference TRBV12-5 and TRBJ1-5, the full variable domain reads DARVTQTPRHKVTEMGQEVTMRCQPILGHNTVFWYRQTMMQGLELLAYFRNRAPLDDSGMPKDRFSAEMPDATLATLKIQPSEPRDSAVYFCASGFPSGTAKPQHFGDGTRLSIL.

The count of this clone is one. V usage is TRBV27 and J usage is TRBJ1-2; D ambiguous. CDR1 and CDR2 from the germline V gene are MNHEY and SMNVEV (reference sequence). Between the trimmed V and J ends, which lost 2 bases and 5 bases, there was a span of 12 bases. This CDR3 region has 14 residues. The CDR3 bases are TGTGCCAGCAGTTTAGAAGGCTTGGGGTATGGCTACACCTTC. Amino acid sequence: CASSLEGLGYGYTF.

This clone was seen only a few times. This chain connects TRBV4-1 to TRBJ2-7, with 9 bases matching TRBD2. There are 15 residues in the CDR3. V lost 6 bases and J lost 3; bases outside the gene matches: 9. Germline values: CDR1 MGHRA, CDR2 YSYEKL. This CDR3 is CASREGLAGDYEQYF. CDR3 nucleotide sequence: TGCGCCAGCAGAGAAGGGTTAGCGGGGGACTACGAGCAGTACTTC.

The chain has TRBV4-3 and TRBJ2-3, with 9 bases lining up with TRBD2. CDR1 and CDR2 (germline): LGHNA, YSLEER. The CDR3 has 16 residues. Trimming at V came to 0 bases and at J to 4 bases, leaving 5 bases not matched to a gene. CDR3 DNA sequence: TGCGCCAGCAGCCAAGATTCACTAGCGGGCGCAGATACGCAGTATTTT. This sequence encodes CASSQDSLAGADTQYF.

The V and J genes are TRBV30 and TRBJ1-6, with a weak D call TRBD1 (5 bases). V was trimmed by 5 bases and J by 4 bases, leaving 9 bases between them. The CDR3 is 13 residues long. Germline lookup yields CDR1 GTSNPN and CDR2 SVGIG (reference sequence). CDR3 in DNA: TGTGCCTGGCAAAAGGGGTATAATTCACCCCTCCACTTT. Encoded protein: CAWQKGYNSPLHF.

This chain's CDR3 is CASSKQGTSNQPQHF. Here the CDR3 DNA reads TGTGCCAGCAGTAAACAGGGGACTAGCAATCAGCCCCAGCATTTT. The chain combines TRBV2 with TRBJ1-5; 7 bases fit TRBD1. Germline V gene sequence: CDR1 SNHLY, CDR2 FYNNEI. The V and J ends lost 5 bases and 0 bases, in that order; junction bases with no gene match: 4. The CDR3 covers 15 residues.

The chain carries TRBV7-6 and TRBJ2-2, with a tentative D call TRBD2 (6 bases). The V gene lost 1 base and the J gene lost 0 bases, with 9 bases spanning the gap. Germline CDR1 SGHVS, CDR2 FNYEAQ. The CDR3 contains 16 residues. The CDR3 spells CASSLGGASNTGELFF. The CDR3 DNA is TGTGCCAGCAGCTTAGGCGGGGCCTCGAACACCGGGGAGCTGTTTTTT.

The rearrangement links TRBV30 to TRBJ1-2; no reliable D call. This CDR3 has 14 residues. V shed 3 bases and J shed 0 bases, with 11 bases lying between them. Germline-derived CDR1 and CDR2 are GTSNPN and SVGIG (reference sequence). The chain's CDR3 is CAWSLLTSNYGYTF. The CDR3 coding sequence is TGTGCCTGGAGCCTATTGACCTCTAACTATGGCTACACCTTC.